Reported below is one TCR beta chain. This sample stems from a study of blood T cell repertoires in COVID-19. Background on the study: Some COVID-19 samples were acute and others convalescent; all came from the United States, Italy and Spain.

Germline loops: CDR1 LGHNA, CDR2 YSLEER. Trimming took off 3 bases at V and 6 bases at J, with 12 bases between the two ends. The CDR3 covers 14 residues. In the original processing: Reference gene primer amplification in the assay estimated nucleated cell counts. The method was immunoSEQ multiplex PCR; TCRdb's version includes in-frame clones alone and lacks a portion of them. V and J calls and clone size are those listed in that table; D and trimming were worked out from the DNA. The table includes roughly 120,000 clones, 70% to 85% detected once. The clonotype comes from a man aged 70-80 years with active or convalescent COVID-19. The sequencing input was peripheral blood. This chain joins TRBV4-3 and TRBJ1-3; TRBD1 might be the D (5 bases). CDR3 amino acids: CASSQTQGINTIYF. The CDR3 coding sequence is TGCGCCAGCAGCCAGACTCAGGGAATAAACACCATATATTTT.